These T cell receptor beta chains were read from a single sample in a study of blood T cells in healthy people across ages. TCRdb ran MiXCR on the 5' RACE reads and lists one entry per CDR3 protein. The table lists roughly 1,500,000 distinct CDR3 sequences, around 42% of them singletons. Sequencing was performed on blood. The source is a woman younger than 35 in good health. Each CDR3 is given with its conserved first and last residue. D genes are given only for firm matches. The listing skips clone size in some rows; elsewhere it reads once, few, many or a size class.

j_call d_call clone_size v_call cdr3_nt cdr3_aa
TRBJ1-2 NA few TRBV6-5 TGTGCCAGCACCCTCGTCCAGGGAAGCTATGGCTACACCTTC CASTLVQGSYGYTF
TRBJ2-7 NA NA TRBV28 TGTGCCAGCAGTTTCTACAGCGAGCAGTACTTC CASSFYSEQYF
TRBJ2-7 NA NA TRBV6-1 TGCGCCAGCAGTGTACGACCGCGGACCTACAATGAGCAGTACTTC CASSVRPRTYNEQYF
TRBJ1-1 NA NA TRBV18 TGTGCCAGCTCACCAAACAGGGCACTGGGAAACACTGAAGCTTTCTTT CASSPNRALGNTEAFF
TRBJ2-1 NA few TRBV7-6 TGTGCCAGCAGCTTAGACCACAGGGTAGGCGATGAGCAGTTCTTC CASSLDHRVGDEQFF
TRBJ1-2 NA few TRBV4-1 TGCGCCAGCAGCCCGAACCCCACGGGTCACTATGGCTACACCTTC CASSPNPTGHYGYTF
TRBJ1-5 NA NA TRBV4-1 TGCGCCAGCAGCCAAGTAGGCAGGAGCAATCAGCCCCAGCATTTT CASSQVGRSNQPQHF
TRBJ2-3 NA few TRBV27 TGTGCCAGCAGTTCCCCGGCGCTAGGGGCGGATACGCAGTATTTT CASSSPALGADTQYF
TRBJ1-5 NA few TRBV5-1 TGCGCCAGCAGCGTGGAGACAGGTGATCAGCCCCAGCATTTT CASSVETGDQPQHF
TRBJ1-2 TRBD1 few TRBV13 TGTGCCAGCAGCAAAAGACAGGGGACGCACTATGGCTACACCTTC CASSKRQGTHYGYTF
TRBJ2-5 NA NA TRBV4-1 TGCGCCAGCAGCCTCAAAGAGGAAGAGACCCAGTACTTC CASSLKEEETQYF
TRBJ2-3 NA NA TRBV20-1 TGCAGTGAGTCGAAGGAGGCCGCAGATACGCAGTATTTT CSESKEAADTQYF
TRBJ2-3 NA once TRBV9 TGTGCCAGCAGCTCCTCGGGACACGACACAGATACGCAGTATTTT CASSSSGHDTDTQYF
TRBJ1-4 NA NA TRBV5-1 TGCGCCAGCAGCCCATGGACGGAAGATGAAAAACTGTTTTTT CASSPWTEDEKLFF
TRBJ1-2 NA NA TRBV20-1 TGCAGCTACCGTCGGGACGTTGCTAACTATGGCTACACCTTC CSYRRDVANYGYTF
TRBJ2-3 TRBD1 NA TRBV29-1 TGCAGCGTTGGGGACAGGTCCACAGATACGCAGTATTTT CSVGDRSTDTQYF
TRBJ2-3 NA few TRBV6-5 TGTGCCAGCAGTTGGTCTGGGAAAAGCACAGATACGCAGTATTTT CASSWSGKSTDTQYF
TRBJ2-1 TRBD2 NA TRBV20-1 TGCAGTGCTTTGGGACTAGCGGGAGGGGCGGGGGGCTACAATGAGCAGTTCTTC CSALGLAGGAGGYNEQFF
TRBJ2-2 NA NA TRBV21-1 TGTGCCAGCAGCAAACCGACGGGACCCGGGGAGCTGTTTTTT CASSKPTGPGELFF
TRBJ2-1 TRBD2 NA TRBV12-5 TGTGCTAGCTTCGGGACTAGCGACTCCTACAATGAGCAGTTCTTC CASFGTSDSYNEQFF
TRBJ2-3 TRBD1 NA TRBV3-1 TGTGCCAGCAGCCTGCAGGGGGCGAAAGGGGCAGATACGCAGTATTTT CASSLQGAKGADTQYF
TRBJ2-3 TRBD2 few TRBV7-2 TGTGCCAGCAGTTACCGTAGCGGGTCCGGCACAGATACGCAGTATTTT CASSYRSGSGTDTQYF
TRBJ2-3 TRBD2 NA TRBV20-1 TGCAGTGCTCACCGGCTAGCGGGGGGGAGTCGCACAGATACGCAGTATTTT CSAHRLAGGSRTDTQYF
TRBJ1-1 NA NA TRBV7-8 TGTGCCAGCAGCGACCCAACAGACAACACTGAAGCTTTCTTT CASSDPTDNTEAFF
TRBJ2-5 TRBD2 NA TRBV5-5 TGTGCCAGCAGCCTCCGTGCGGCGGGAGGGTCCTACAATGAGCAGTACTTC CASSLRAAGGSYNEQYF
TRBJ2-1 TRBD2 few TRBV7-2 TGTGCCAGCAGCCCTCTGGGGGGAGCGGGAGTCTACAATGAGCAGTTCTTC CASSPLGGAGVYNEQFF
TRBJ2-7 NA NA TRBV2 TGTGCCAGCAGTTCCCCTAGCGCCGAGAGCTCCTACGAGCAGTACTTC CASSSPSAESSYEQYF
TRBJ2-3 TRBD1 few TRBV29-1 TGCAGCGTCGGACAGGGGGCCCGCACAGATACGCAGTATTTT CSVGQGARTDTQYF
TRBJ2-7 TRBD2 NA TRBV27 TGTGCCAGCAGCCTTCGGCGGACTAGCGGGAGAGGTAATGAGCAGTACTTC CASSLRRTSGRGNEQYF
TRBJ2-5 TRBD2 NA TRBV20-1 TGCAGTGCTAGAGTGGGGACTAGCCTTCCCGAGCGGTACTTC CSARVGTSLPERYF
TRBJ2-3 TRBD2 NA TRBV6-5 TGTGCCAGCAGTTACTCGGGGCGGGGGAGCACAGATACGCAGTATTTT CASSYSGRGSTDTQYF
TRBJ1-6 NA few TRBV7-3 TGTGCCAGCAGCCCCGGAACTAGAAATTCACCCCTCCACTTT CASSPGTRNSPLHF
TRBJ2-7 NA NA TRBV6-5 TGTGCCAGCAGGAGCCAGGGGTTGATTAAGGGCGAGCAGTACTTC CASRSQGLIKGEQYF
TRBJ2-1 NA few TRBV6-2/TRBV6-3 TGTGCCAGCAGTTACCGGGAGCAAGCTACCCATGAGCAGTTCTTC CASSYREQATHEQFF
TRBJ2-1 NA few TRBV27 TGTGCCAGCAAGCGGAGCCTCTACAATGAGCAGTTCTTC CASKRSLYNEQFF
TRBJ2-3 TRBD2 few TRBV7-2 TGTGCCAGCAGCTCCCCCTGGGGACTAGAGGTTCCAGATACGCAGTATTTT CASSSPWGLEVPDTQYF
TRBJ2-1 NA few TRBV6-1 TGTGCCAGCAGTGAAGCGGAGCAGTTCTTC CASSEAEQFF
TRBJ2-1 NA NA TRBV15 TGTGCCACCAGAAGCGTGCCTAGTAGCAACAATGAGCAGTTCTTC CATRSVPSSNNEQFF
TRBJ2-3 TRBD2 few TRBV5-1 TGCGCCAGCAGCTCATCGCCTAGCGGGGTCGGAGATACGCAGTATTTT CASSSSPSGVGDTQYF
TRBJ2-4 NA NA TRBV4-1 TGCGCCAGCAGCTACCCGGGGCGGACGGGCCAAAACATTCAGTACTTC CASSYPGRTGQNIQYF
TRBJ2-3 TRBD2 NA TRBV24-1 TGTGCCACCAGTGATAGCCTAGCGGGGGAAAGGGATACGCAGTATTTT CATSDSLAGERDTQYF
TRBJ1-2 NA few TRBV28 TGTGCCAGCAGTTTAGTCAATGTCGGCTACACCTTC CASSLVNVGYTF
TRBJ2-1 NA NA TRBV24-1 TGTGCCACCGCTGGGGTCAGCTCCTACAATGAGCAGTTCTTC CATAGVSSYNEQFF
TRBJ2-2 TRBD2 NA TRBV7-2 TGTGCCAGCAGCCCCAGCGGGAGGACTAAAAACACCGGGGAGCTGTTTTTT CASSPSGRTKNTGELFF